These T cell receptor beta chains were read from a single sample in a study of blood T cell repertoires in COVID-19. Some clones are missing from TCRdb's copy, which holds only in-frame ones; the method was immunoSEQ multiplex PCR. The sample holds about 300,000 clones, 89% seen once. Sequencing was carried out using peripheral blood. The source is a woman in her twenties or thirties with COVID-19, enrolled during active disease. Both conserved end residues are part of each CDR3. D genes are given only for firm matches. Rows give clone size only sometimes, using once, few, many, or a class for an expanded clone.

d_gene	abundance	v_gene	j_gene	CDR3aa	CDR3nt
.	once	TRBV7-9	TRBJ1-5	CASSQDGVNQPQHF	TGTGCCAGCAGCCAGGACGGGGTGAATCAGCCCCAGCATTTT
.	.	TRBV11-3	TRBJ1-2	CASSLDSATLRGGYTF	TGTGCCAGCAGCTTAGATTCGGCAACTCTAAGGGGTGGCTACACCTTC
.	few	TRBV4-1	TRBJ1-2	CASSQTLDRDKHGYTF	TGCGCCAGCAGTCAGACACTTGATCGGGACAAGCATGGCTACACCTTC
.	.	TRBV5-1	TRBJ1-4	CASAPQGGRNEKLFF	TGCGCCAGCGCCCCACAAGGCGGGAGAAATGAAAAACTGTTTTTT
.	.	TRBV6-5	TRBJ1-1	CASSYGFGRSRTEAFF	TGTGCCAGCAGTTACGGCTTCGGGAGGTCCCGCACTGAAGCTTTCTTT
TRBD2	.	TRBV19	TRBJ2-7	CASSAGDPYEQYF	TGTGCCAGTAGTGCGGGGGACCCCTACGAGCAGTACTTC
TRBD2	.	TRBV28	TRBJ2-1	CASSSWTSGGYNEQFF	TGTGCCAGCAGTTCCTGGACTAGCGGGGGCTACAATGAGCAGTTCTTC
.	.	TRBV19	TRBJ1-6	CASRRAADSPLHF	TGTGCCAGTAGGAGGGCCGCGGATTCACCCCTCCACTTT
TRBD1	once	TRBV28	TRBJ1-4	CASSLTGGNEKLFF	TGTGCCAGCAGCCTGACAGGGGGAAATGAAAAACTGTTTTTT
TRBD1	.	TRBV29-1	TRBJ2-7	CSVVGQHNSYEQYF	TGCAGCGTTGTGGGACAGCACAACTCCTACGAGCAGTACTTC
TRBD1	.	TRBV24-1	TRBJ1-2	CATSDSRGLGYTF	TGTGCCACCAGTGATTCCAGGGGGCTTGGCTACACCTTC